The following is a T cell receptor beta chain sequence with its context. Original analysis: Using reference gene primer amplification, nucleated cell counts were estimated. Repertoires were generated with immunoSEQ multiplex PCR, while TCRdb's copy carries only in-frame clones and drops some. From that table come the V and J calls and clone size; the DNA was used to work out D and trimming. The data show approximately 140,000 clones, over 65% seen once. Germline V CDR1 and CDR2: MDHEN, SYDVKM. V lost 9 bases, J lost 0 bases, and 11 bases lay in between. CDR3 length: 14 amino acids. The data stem from a study of blood T cell repertoires in COVID-19. Across the whole study: Spain, Italy and the United States supplied samples that represented acute and convalescent COVID-19. T cells, B-cell-depleted T cells, or PBMCs provided the cDNA or gDNA that served as material.

The clonotype was recovered from a man in his 70s with acute or convalescent COVID-19. This sequence joins TRBV28 and TRBJ2-2, with D maybe TRBD1 (6 bases). The sequencing sample was made of peripheral blood. As DNA, the CDR3 is TGTGCCAGTCTACAGGGACCGAACACCGGGGAGCTGTTTTTT. Amino acids: CASLQGPNTGELFF.